Shown below are 13 T cell receptor beta chains from a single sample sequenced in a study of blood T cell repertoires in COVID-19. Clones were read by immunoSEQ multiplex PCR, and TCRdb kept only the in-frame ones, dropping some. The profile shows about 110,000 clones, approximately 81% of them singletons. The sequencing sample was made of peripheral blood. The origin of the receptors is a human donor in a cohort sampled during active COVID-19.

The V and J genes are TRBV7-8 and TRBJ2-2; 8 positions match TRBD2. CDR3 length: 17 residues. CDR1 SGHVS and CDR2 FQNEAQ come from the germline V gene. The V gene end was trimmed by 5 bases and the J gene end by 6 bases; junction bases not matched to a gene: 14. The DNA of the CDR3 is TGTGCCAGCAGCCCTCCTGGGCGGCTAGCGGGTTCCGGGGAGCTGTTTTTT. Translated, it gives CASSPPGRLAGSGELFF.

The chain's CDR3 is CASSKPRTGEWDAGFAGELFF. In DNA, the CDR3 is TGTGCCAGCAGCAAACCGAGGACAGGGGAATGGGACGCCGGATTTGCCGGGGAGCTGTTTTTT. The J gene is TRBJ2-2, the V gene TRBV21-1; TRBD1, the table's D call, was not compared with the DNA. TRBV21-1 is listed as a pseudogene. CDR3 size: 21 residues.

The V gene is TRBV6-5, the J gene TRBJ1-6; D is unresolved. Trimming cost V 11 bases and J 7 bases, with 18 bases left between them. CDR1 is MNHEY and CDR2 is SVGAGI in the germline V gene. The CDR3 contains 14 residues. CDR3 nucleotides: TGTGCCTCCCAGACGCACGAGGGCAATTCACCCCTCCACTTT. It specifies CASQTHEGNSPLHF.

The V call is TRBV19, the J call TRBJ1-3; D gene uncertain. The CDR3 runs 15 residues. V lost 6 bases, J lost 2 bases, and 14 bases lay in between. CDR1 LNHDA and CDR2 SQIVND come from the germline V gene (reference sequence). The CDR3 loop reads CASRYDSPPGNTIYF. CDR3 DNA sequence: TGTGCCAGTAGATACGACTCTCCGCCTGGAAACACCATATATTTT.

The genes are TRBV2 and TRBJ2-1; a possible D gene is TRBD2 (6 bases). The CDR3 runs 12 residues. Trimming cost V 2 bases and J 10 bases, with 9 bases left between them. CDR1 is SNHLY, CDR2 FYNNEI, per germline. The CDR3 nucleotides read TGTGCCAGCAGTGAAAGGCTAGCGGAGCAGTTCTTC. Translated, it gives CASSERLAEQFF.

The V call is TRBV5-1, the J call TRBJ1-3; D is undetermined. V was pared by 0 bases and J by 2 bases, with 6 bases between. Per the germline V gene, CDR1 is SGHRS and CDR2 is YFSETQ. This CDR3 region has 14 residues. CDR3 loop: CASSLDSAGNTIYF. Written as DNA, the CDR3 is TGCGCCAGCAGCTTGGACAGTGCTGGAAACACCATATATTTT. Based on the CDR3 plus reference TRBV5-1 and TRBJ1-3, the full variable domain is KAGVTQTPRYLIKTRGQQVTLSCSPISGHRSVSWYQQTPGQGLQFLFEYFSETQRNKGNFPGRFSGRQFSNSRSEMNVSTLELGDSALYLCASSLDSAGNTIYFGEGSWLTVV.

This chain joins TRBV5-5 and TRBJ2-2, with 11 bases identical to TRBD2. This CDR3 is built from 15 residues. Germline loops: CDR1 SGHKS, CDR2 YYEKEE (reference sequence). Losses at the gene ends were 5 bases for V and 15 bases for J; bases not matched to a gene: 15. CDR3 protein: CASSPNVAGGPMLFF. Here the CDR3 DNA reads TGTGCCAGCAGTCCCAACGTAGCGGGAGGGCCGATGTTGTTTTTT.

The chain recombines TRBV29-1 with TRBJ2-1, with TRBD2 as a possible D gene (6 bases). V was trimmed by 7 bases and J by 6 bases, leaving 10 bases between them. This CDR3 is built from 11 residues. Germline CDR1 and CDR2: SQVTM and ANQGSEA. CDR3 bases: TGCAGCGCCGGGACTCTCAATGAGCAGTTCTTC. Translated: CSAGTLNEQFF.

V is TRBV12-3 or TRBV12-4 and J is TRBJ2-1; D not resolved. V lost 3 bases and J 13 bases, leaving 7 bases between the germline ends. This CDR3 is 10 amino acids long. In nucleotides, the CDR3 is TGTGCCAGCAGTTTCCAGATACAGTTCTTC. This gives the protein CASSFQIQFF.

The chain carries TRBV11-2 and TRBJ2-3; 7 nucleotides match TRBD2. From germline, CDR1 is SGHAT and CDR2 FQNNGV. V shed 2 bases, J shed 6 bases, and the junction held 14 bases outside the gene matches. CDR3 length: 17 amino acids. The CDR3 nucleotides read TGTGCCAGCAGCTTATCAATCCGGGCAAGCGGGATGGATACGCAGTATTTT. This encodes CASSLSIRASGMDTQYF.

This chain uses TRBV18 with TRBJ2-2, with TRBD1 matching 7 bases. The CDR3 runs 15 residues. The junction had 7 bases not matched to a gene; V was cut back by 8 bases and J by 1 base. Germline V gene sequence: CDR1 KGHSH, CDR2 LQKENI. CDR3 amino acids: CASAWDSQNTGELFF. The DNA for the CDR3 is TGTGCCAGCGCATGGGACAGCCAGAACACCGGGGAGCTGTTTTTT.

The chain combines TRBV11-2 with TRBJ1-1; perhaps TRBD1 as D (6 bases). CDR1 and CDR2 from the germline V gene are SGHAT and FQNNGV. V was trimmed by 5 bases and J by 6 bases, leaving 19 bases between them. The CDR3 is 15 amino acids. CDR3 in amino acids: CASSPAGGGLAEAFF. In nucleotides, the CDR3 is TGTGCCAGCAGCCCCGCTGGCGGGGGGCTGGCTGAAGCTTTCTTT.

The CDR3 is CASSLAGLINSPLHF. CDR3 in DNA: TGTGCCAGCAGCTTAGCGGGACTGATTAATTCACCCCTCCACTTT. J is TRBJ1-6 and V is TRBV13, with D possibly being TRBD1 (5 bases). The V gene's germline CDR1 is PRHDT and CDR2 FYEKMQ (reference sequence). With 1 base removed from V and 6 bases from J, the gap between germline ends came to 10 bases. The CDR3 consists of 15 residues.